Below, 16 T cell receptor beta chains from the same sample are listed, as sequenced in a study of blood T cell repertoires in COVID-19 (dated by TCRdb to about 2020). Library preparation used the immunoSEQ multiplex PCR assay. Sourced from immuneACCESS, this table was stored by TCRdb with only in-frame sequences that have V and J called. A share of the clones is absent; for the studies checked, an unresolved V gene accounts for under half, and the remainder has no known explanation. The sample profile shows about 120,000 clones; around four fifths of them were found once. About 8.5% of the sample goes to the ten largest clones. Specimen: peripheral blood. Receptors were obtained from a woman aged 40 to 49 with acute or convalescent COVID-19.

J is TRBJ1-3 and V is TRBV3-1 (or the pseudogene TRBV3-2); 7 bases line up with TRBD1. J gave up 4 bases and V 3 bases, and 3 bases lay outside the gene matches. Germline V gene lookup returns CDR1 LGHDT and CDR2 YNNKEL (reference sequence). The CDR3 is 14 amino acids. The CDR3 loop is CASSQKTGGNTIYF. The CDR3 DNA reads as TGTGCCAGCAGCCAGAAGACAGGGGGAAACACCATATATTTT.

V is TRBV7-8 and J is TRBJ2-3, with TRBD1 as a possible D gene (6 bases). The V gene lost 6 bases and the J gene lost 6 bases, with 13 bases spanning the gap. This CDR3 region has 13 residues. CDR1 SGHVS and CDR2 FQNEAQ come from the germline V gene. The CDR3 bases are TGTGCCAGCAGGAACACAGGGACGGATACGCAGTATTTT. Protein: CASRNTGTDTQYF.

V and J are TRBV5-8 and TRBJ2-3; D uncertain. CDR1 is SGHTS and CDR2 is YDEGEE in the germline V gene. This CDR3 is built from 15 residues. V dropped 2 bases and J dropped 6 bases, with 16 bases sitting between them. Here the CDR3 DNA reads TGTGCCAGCAGCTTAGAACGTTCTTTACTGGATACGCAGTATTTT. As protein: CASSLERSLLDTQYF.

The rearrangement joins TRBV2 to TRBJ2-1; D perhaps matches TRBD2 (6 bases). V gave up 9 bases and J gave up 0 bases, with 15 bases separating them. The CDR3 is made up of 15 amino acids. Per the germline V gene, CDR1 is SNHLY and CDR2 is FYNNEI. The CDR3, as DNA: TGTGCCAGTAACAGAGGGAGGACCTCCTACAATGAGCAGTTCTTC. Translating gives CASNRGRTSYNEQFF.

The rearrangement joins TRBV5-4 to TRBJ1-4, with D unresolved. The germline V gene encodes CDR1 SGHNT and CDR2 YYREEE (reference sequence). V lost 3 bases and J lost 3, with 18 bases in between. The CDR3 is 17 amino acids. The CDR3 sequence: CASSSGTGGGANEKLFF. The CDR3, as DNA: TGTGCCAGCAGCTCCGGTACGGGAGGTGGGGCTAATGAAAAACTGTTTTTT.

Note on this clone: Relative to the germline gene, one junction end is altered; a read error may explain this. The chain joins TRBV5-1 to TRBJ1-6; the match to TRBD1 covers 9 bases. This CDR3 has 15 residues. The germline V gene has CDR1 SGHRS and CDR2 YFSETQ. CDR3 coding DNA: TGCGCCAGCAGTTTGGGGACAGGGAACAATTCACCCCTCCACTTT. The encoded protein is CASSLGTGNNSPLHF.

The chain carries TRBV4-2 and TRBJ1-6; possibly TRBD1 for D (5 bases). V lost 0 bases and J lost 9, with 12 bases in between. The germline CDR1 and CDR2 sequences are LGHNA and YNFKEQ. This CDR3 spans 15 amino acids. In nucleotides, the CDR3 is TGTGCCAGCAGCCAAGACCCGGGGGTGGTTTCACCCCTCCACTTT. Residues: CASSQDPGVVSPLHF.

The chain couples TRBV30 to TRBJ1-6; D is unresolved. Germline V gives CDR1 GTSNPN, CDR2 SVGIG (reference sequence). The V end was cut by 2 bases, the J end by 14 bases, with 10 bases between. This CDR3 spans 11 amino acids. CDR3 residues: CAWSSDTALHF. CDR3 sequence (DNA): TGTGCCTGGAGTTCAGACACGGCCCTCCACTTT.

V usage is TRBV19 and J usage is TRBJ1-2; 7 bases line up with TRBD1. The CDR3 runs to 15 residues. J lost 4 bases, V lost 5 bases, and 10 bases had no gene match. Per germline, CDR1 LNHDA and CDR2 SQIVND (reference sequence). The CDR3 nucleotides are TGTGCCAGTAGTCCATCGGGACAGTTAGCCTATGGCTACACCTTC. This encodes CASSPSGQLAYGYTF.

This chain connects TRBV24-1 to TRBJ1-1; D possibly corresponds to TRBD1 (5 bases). The ends were cut back, 9 bases at V and 2 bases at J, with 30 bases in the middle. The CDR3 loop spans 19 amino acids. Per the germline V gene, CDR1 is KGHDR and CDR2 is SFDVKD. CDR3 loop: CATPQQGRLSWYPNTEAFF. The CDR3 region has the DNA TGTGCCACCCCCCAGCAGGGTCGCCTCTCGTGGTACCCCAACACTGAAGCTTTCTTT.

This clone has a single count. The V gene is TRBV19, the J gene TRBJ1-4; perhaps TRBD1 as D (6 bases). The CDR3 contains 14 residues. Germline CDR1 LNHDA, CDR2 SQIVND (reference sequence). V was trimmed by 8 bases and J by 7 bases, leaving 17 bases between them. The CDR3 protein is CASGGQMNFEKLFF. The CDR3 DNA is TGTGCCAGTGGTGGACAGATGAACTTTGAAAAACTGTTTTTT. Complete variable domain (other parts from reference TRBV19 and TRBJ1-4): DGGITQSPKYLFRKEGQNVTLSCEQNLNHDAMYWYRQDPGQGLRLIYYSQIVNDFQKGDIAEGYSVSREKKESFPLTVTSAQKNPTAFYLCASGGQMNFEKLFFGSGTQLSVL.

The chain uses TRBV5-1 and TRBJ1-3; a possible D gene is TRBD1 (5 bases). V gave up 4 bases and J gave up 3 bases, with 14 bases separating them. CDR1 and CDR2 from the germline V gene are SGHRS and YFSETQ. The CDR3 runs to 15 residues. The CDR3 region is CASSRSTGDGNTIYF. In DNA, the CDR3 is TGCGCCAGCAGCCGGTCCACAGGAGATGGAAACACCATATATTTT.

V usage is TRBV14 and J usage is TRBJ2-1; D gene ambiguous. CDR3 size: 14 residues. With 1 base removed from V and 7 bases from J, the gap between germline ends came to 11 bases. In germline, CDR1 is SGHDN, CDR2 FVKESK. The CDR3 reads CASSQGVSGNEQFF. As DNA, the CDR3 is TGTGCCAGCAGCCAAGGGGTTTCAGGTAATGAGCAGTTCTTC.

This chain joins TRBV19 and TRBJ2-7, with 7 bases identical to TRBD2. From germline, CDR1 is LNHDA and CDR2 SQIVND (reference sequence). Losses at the gene ends were 7 bases for V and 3 bases for J; bases not matched to a gene: 9. The CDR3 totals 14 residues. CDR3 protein: CASKPSWTSYEQYF. Here the CDR3 DNA reads TGTGCCAGTAAGCCCTCGTGGACTAGCTACGAGCAGTACTTC.

The genes are TRBV7-2 and TRBJ2-3; 14 bases line up with TRBD2. CDR1 is SGHTA, CDR2 FQGNSA, per germline. The CDR3 consists of 15 residues. V gave up 5 bases and J gave up 7 bases; unmatched junction bases: 5. Here the CDR3 DNA reads TGTGCCAGCAGCCCCCGACTAGCGGGGGGGAATACGCAGTATTTT. Its protein is CASSPRLAGGNTQYF.

CDR3 residues: CASTSGGGYTEAFF. CDR3 DNA: TGTGCCAGTACCTCCGGGGGGGGGTACACTGAAGCTTTCTTT. V and J are TRBV19 and TRBJ1-1; perhaps TRBD1 as D (5 bases). This CDR3 has 14 amino acids. The V and J ends lost 7 bases and 3 bases respectively, with 15 bases between them. Germline CDR1 LNHDA, CDR2 SQIVND (reference sequence).